This T cell receptor (beta chain) derives from a study of cytomegalovirus exposure and HLA in healthy donors (dated by TCRdb to between 2016 and 2019). Looking at the study overall: An earlier analysis of some 550 of the donors reported roughly 300 Gb of sequence data and 100 million to 130 million unique TCR beta sequences from about 179 million T cells. The study profiled the T cell repertoires of about 640 subjects by immunosequencing and related them to cytomegalovirus serostatus. The aim of the study was to test whether cataloging public T cell receptors could identify signatures of past pathogen exposure. A separate validation cohort of roughly 130 different subjects was used in addition to the 666-subject first cohort. An earlier analysis of some 600 of the donors applied high-throughput TCR beta sequencing to assess whether each TCR beta V gene segment acted as functional or pseudogenic. Both class I and class II loci were covered by HLA typing, at four-digit resolution. Among some 400 genotyped donors of the cohort, an average of around 240,000 unique TCR beta nucleotide sequences were sequenced per donor, approximately 20% of them non-productive. A later analysis re-analyzed previously published TCR beta repertoires from approximately 700 donors and added high-resolution HLA genotyping to study TCR occurrence patterns. A handful of DR-DQ haplotypes were handled as single units for association and clustering because linkage in the cohort was strong. To predict cytomegalovirus infection status, the study brought together high-throughput TCR immunosequencing, statistical association of individual TCRs with disease status, and machine learning. Rather than drawing on any new phenotypic data, the later analysis identified candidate immune exposures from TCR beta sequences and the way those sequences occurred across donors. Typing coverage differed by locus: A, B, C, DRB1 and DQB1 were typed in roughly 620-640 donors, DQA1 in 500 to 550, DPA1 in 600 to 610, and DPB1 in 472. All discovery cohort repertoires had been generated on a single sequencing platform. Donor age, sex, ethnicity and CMV serostatus were compiled together with the repertoire data. Approximately 310 gigabases of sequencing data and around 88 million unique TCR sequences made up an early release that covered 640 HLA-typed donors. Of the approximately 400 genotyped donors, 81% were placed in the genetic ancestry cluster associated with self-reported Caucasian donors. Genome-wide SNP genotypes for about 65% of the roughly 700 donors were used in a later genetic analysis, which treated that subset as a discovery cohort. Overall results and qualifications from the work: In a later analysis, the rate of TCR association differed among HLA loci, with DRB1 alleles having the most associated TCRs and HLA-C alleles having the fewest. Because the 87-base-pair reads could not distinguish some IMGT-functional V segments, including TRBV6-2 and TRBV6-3, those segments were excluded. Immune exposure information for the cohort was limited to CMV serostatus. In a later analysis, HLA-associated TCR beta chains were found to be more clonally expanded and to have lower generation probabilities than equally common non-associated chains. A total of 150 or so TCR beta chains were listed by the study as associated with cytomegalovirus. Assigning TCR associations to individual alleles was difficult when HLA alleles, especially DR and DQ, strongly co-occurred. Cytomegalovirus status was reported to be diagnosed by the classifier with high specificity and sensitivity in both the original and validation cohorts. Specific HLA alleles were associated with 15,000 to 20,000 TCR beta sequences at a false discovery rate of 0.05 in a later analysis. Because HLA typing was missing for some donors at each locus, association tests included only the typed subset. The presence/absence analyses assumed that sequencing depth was roughly uniform across donors, and that assumption may not be true. A further reported finding was that TCR beta sequences accurately predicted the HLA-A and HLA-B alleles for most subjects in the first cohort. In a later genetic analysis, fewer N-insertions in productive TCRs were reported among donors in an Asian-associated ancestry cluster than the approximately 670-donor mean. In vitro tests confirmed that three of the cytomegalovirus-associated TCR beta chains recognize cytomegalovirus antigens. V-gene and J-gene trimming of TCR beta chains was associated with a missense DCLRE1C variant in a later genetic analysis, and the association was replicated in an independent cohort. In this cohort, only TCR beta chains were sequenced, and detectable features were limited by the absence of alpha or paired-chain data. Most CMV-associated TCR beta chains appeared to be HLA-restricted in a later analysis, and the HLA associations seemed to be driven largely by CMV exposure. Because counts were too low, about 17 rarely observed V segments, including chromosome 9 orphons, were excluded from the earlier analysis of a few hundred of the donors. A cluster of highly shared sequence variants was judged likely to represent a technical artifact of the sequencing pipeline. Several of the top co-occurrence clusters appeared to be linked to parvovirus B19, influenza, CMV and Epstein-Barr virus, according to a later analysis. Most TCR sequences were observed very rarely across donors, whereas some public TCRs were present in many individuals. The authors suggested that the approach could potentially be extended to other disease states and immunological phenotypes. Correlated functional status among segregating V segments might reflect linkage disequilibrium, but an unknown experimental factor could not be ruled out. Broadly in line with IMGT annotations, most TCR beta V segments showed up in productive rearrangements about 87% or about 30% of the time in an earlier analysis of under 700 of the donors.

From cysteine to phenylalanine, the CDR3 is 15 amino acids long. The read is trimmed to its CDR3 DNA, 45 bases read in frame from base 1. CDR1 is given as GTSNPN and CDR2 as SVGIG, both from the germline V gene (reference sequence). V and J are truncated by 4 bases and 5 bases respectively, leaving an intervening sequence of 20 bases. Turning to this clone: Its antigen is still unknown. Base-call qualities are not available, and no considerably larger clone is one nucleotide away.

The cohort was made up of 500 to 800 healthy bone marrow donors. At the time of sampling, every cohort member was nominally healthy, though immune exposures that went unrecorded were likely present. The donor tested CMV seropositive and was one of the 289 seropositive cohort members. A peripheral blood sample was collected from each donor, and TCR beta sequencing was performed on peripheral blood mononuclear cells. Genomic DNA extraction from the blood cell samples was performed with the Qiagen DNeasy Blood Extraction Kit. The library was made by the immunoSEQ multiplex PCR assay. For the multiplex PCR, a mixture combining 60 forward primers for TCR Vbeta segments and 13 reverse primers for TCR Jbeta segments was used. The CDR3 region of rearranged TCR beta genes was amplified from genomic DNA by a multiplex PCR assay. The Illumina HiSeq System was used to sequence the amplified TCR beta libraries as 87-base-pair reads. In the original analysis: A later analysis counted approximately 84 million unique TCR beta chains across the 650 to 700 repertoires, and some 11 million of these chains were shared by at least two donors. Raw reads were error-corrected and collapsed into unique sequences by a nearest-neighbor algorithm in which closely related sequences were merged to remove PCR and sequencing errors. CDR3 sequences were aligned to IMGT reference sequences to assign V, D and J gene segments. For a sequence to be retained, at least a six-nucleotide match to both a V gene segment and a J gene segment was required. Rearrangements were classified as productive when the CDR3 lacked stop codons and remained in frame with V and J, and all other rearrangements were classified as non-productive. CDR3 was defined by IMGT convention, running from the second conserved V-encoded cysteine to the conserved J-encoded phenylalanine. Sequences without an unambiguous match to a single V gene segment were excluded from the earlier analysis of over 500 of the donors. In an earlier analysis of around 590 of the donors, a V segment was called functional when productive rearrangements were above 56.7%, and segregating when the standard deviation between donors exceeded 5%. A statistical classification framework was developed to diagnose cytomegalovirus status using the catalog of TCR beta chain sequences. A later analysis assigned V and J genes by comparing TCR nucleotide sequences with IMGT/GENE-DB human TR gene sequences. A later analysis assigned CDR3 sequences and most-parsimonious VDJ recombination scenarios with the TCRdist pipeline. A later analysis defined each TCR beta chain by its CDR3 amino acid sequence plus V-gene family, and excluded reads lacking a unique V-gene family. To address suspected cross-contamination and a sequencing artifact, a later analysis removed around 590 highly shared, low-generation-probability nucleotide sequences. For each public chain, a later analysis derived a clonal expansion index from normalized ranks of inferred template counts within each repertoire. In a later analysis, generation probabilities were computed using a VDJ recombination model fitted to out-of-frame rearrangements, and the results were checked against IGoR. In a later analysis, hypergeometric tests were used to score TCR-TCR, TCR-HLA and TCR-CMV co-occurrence, with a repertoire-size bias correction applied to TCR pairs. In a later analysis, false discovery rates were estimated by permuting HLA or CMV assignments 20 times. A later analysis grouped co-occurring TCRs with DBSCAN, adding TCRdist sequence similarity when clustering within HLA-allele-positive subsets. For co-occurrence clustering, repertoires with fewer than 30,000 or more than 120,000 public chains were excluded, along with a handful of repertoires with anomalous nucleotide sharing. TCRdb stores this immuneACCESS table with in-frame sequences only. Part of the clones is absent; in the studies checked, under half of the shortfall reflects unresolved V genes, and no reason is known for the rest. V and J calls and clone size are copied from that table; D and trimming were computed from the DNA. Present in this sample are approximately 300,000 clones, approximately 84% of which were seen just once. Approximately 2% of the sample rests with the top ten.

The sequence derives from a middle-aged woman in good health and CMV-seropositive. The sequence is built from TRBV30 and TRBJ1-1; 6 matching bases give a weak D call of TRBD1. Sequencing was performed on PBMCs. The CDR3 has the sequence CAWIGGGQYDTEAFF. The nucleotide sequence is TGTGCCTGGATTGGCGGGGGGCAGTACGATACTGAAGCTTTCTTT.